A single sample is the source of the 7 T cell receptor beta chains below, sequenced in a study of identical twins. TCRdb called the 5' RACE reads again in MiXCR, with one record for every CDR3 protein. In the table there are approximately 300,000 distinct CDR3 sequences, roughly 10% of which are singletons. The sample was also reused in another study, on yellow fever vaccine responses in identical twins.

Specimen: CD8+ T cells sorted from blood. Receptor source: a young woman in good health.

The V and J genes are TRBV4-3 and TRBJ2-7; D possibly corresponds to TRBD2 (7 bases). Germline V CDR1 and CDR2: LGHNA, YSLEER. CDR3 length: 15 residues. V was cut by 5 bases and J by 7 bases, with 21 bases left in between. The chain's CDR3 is CASSGTAGGREEQYF. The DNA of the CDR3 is TGCGCCAGCAGCGGAACGGCCGGGGGGCGCGAAGAGCAGTACTTC.

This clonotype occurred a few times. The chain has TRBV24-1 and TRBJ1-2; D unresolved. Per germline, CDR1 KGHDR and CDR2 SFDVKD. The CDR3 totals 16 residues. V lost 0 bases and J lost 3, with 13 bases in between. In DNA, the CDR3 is TGTGCCACCAGTGATTTGCGAGGAGCGCGTCACTATGGCTACACCTTC. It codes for CATSDLRGARHYGYTF.

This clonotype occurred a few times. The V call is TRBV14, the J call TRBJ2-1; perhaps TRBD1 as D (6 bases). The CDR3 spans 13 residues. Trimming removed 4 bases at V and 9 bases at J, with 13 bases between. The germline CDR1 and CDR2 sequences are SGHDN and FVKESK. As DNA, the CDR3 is TGTGCCAGCAGCCTTCCTTCAGGGGCTGAGCAGTTCTTC. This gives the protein CASSLPSGAEQFF.

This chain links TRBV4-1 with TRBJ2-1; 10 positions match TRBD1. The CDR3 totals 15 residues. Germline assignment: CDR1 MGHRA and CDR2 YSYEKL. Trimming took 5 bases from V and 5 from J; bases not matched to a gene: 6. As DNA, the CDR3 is TGCGCCAGCAGCGAAGGGGACAGGGGTCACAATGAGCAGTTCTTC. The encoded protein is CASSEGDRGHNEQFF.

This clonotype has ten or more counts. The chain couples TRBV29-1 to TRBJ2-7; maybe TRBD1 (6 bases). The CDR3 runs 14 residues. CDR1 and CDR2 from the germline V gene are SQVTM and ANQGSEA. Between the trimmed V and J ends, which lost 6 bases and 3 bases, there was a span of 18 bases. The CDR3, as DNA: TGCAGCGTACGCACAGGGCCTATCCTCTACGAGCAGTACTTC. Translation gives CSVRTGPILYEQYF.

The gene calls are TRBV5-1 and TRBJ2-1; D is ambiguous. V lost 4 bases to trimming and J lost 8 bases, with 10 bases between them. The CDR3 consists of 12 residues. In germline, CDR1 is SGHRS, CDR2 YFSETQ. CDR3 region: CASSPGLDEQFF. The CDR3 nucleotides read TGCGCCAGCAGCCCGGGTCTCGATGAGCAGTTCTTC.

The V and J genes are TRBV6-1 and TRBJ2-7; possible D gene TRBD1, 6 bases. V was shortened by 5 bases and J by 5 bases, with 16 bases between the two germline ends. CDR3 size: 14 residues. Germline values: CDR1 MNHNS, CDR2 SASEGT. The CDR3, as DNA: TGTGCCAGCAGTCCGAATGCAGGGGACCACGAGCAGTACTTC. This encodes CASSPNAGDHEQYF.